The rows below give T cell receptor beta chains drawn from one sample of a study of control samples from healthy donors and cancer patients. Generated by immunoSEQ multiplex PCR, the TCRdb table keeps only in-frame clones and is missing some. The repertoire holds 120,000 to 150,000 clones, with 91% as singletons. Material for sequencing was blood. The receptors were gathered from a man between 18 and 29 years old in good health. The CDR3 runs from the conserved cysteine through the conserved F or W. D genes are given only for firm matches. Rows may omit the clone size; those that give it use once, few, many or a size class.

v_gene,abundance,d_gene,j_gene,CDR3aa,CDR3nt
TRBV11-3,-,-,TRBJ2-5,CASSRFGRMETQYF,TGTGCCAGCAGCCGGTTTGGACGCATGGAGACCCAGTACTTC
TRBV5-1,-,-,TRBJ1-4,CASSLQGREEKLFF,TGCGCCAGCAGCTTGCAGGGGCGGGAAGAAAAACTGTTTTTT
TRBV9,-,TRBD2,TRBJ2-1,CASSFNSGEQFF,TGTGCCAGCAGCTTCAATAGCGGGGAGCAGTTCTTC
TRBV6-6,-,TRBD1,TRBJ2-5,CASSPGTGGMETQYF,TGTGCCAGCAGCCCAGGGACAGGGGGCATGGAGACCCAGTACTTC
TRBV7-3,-,-,TRBJ1-1,CASSPLPEGEAFF,TGTGCCAGCAGCCCATTGCCAGAAGGCGAAGCTTTCTTT
TRBV2,-,-,TRBJ1-5,CASSEGAYSNQPQHF,TGTGCCAGCAGTGAGGGGGCTTATAGCAATCAGCCCCAGCATTTT
TRBV7-9,-,TRBD1,TRBJ1-3,CASSLTGQWDSGNTIYF,TGTGCCAGCAGCTTAACGGGACAGTGGGACTCTGGAAACACCATATATTTT
TRBV27,-,TRBD1,TRBJ2-5,CASSLSYTGALREETQYF,TGTGCCAGCAGTTTATCGTATACAGGGGCCCTGAGGGAGGAGACCCAGTACTTC
TRBV6-6,-,-,TRBJ2-3,CASSLRDFYQYF,TGTGCCAGCAGCCTCCGCGACTTTTATCAGTATTTT
TRBV10-1,-,-,TRBJ2-2,CASSRGPTGELFF,TGCGCCAGCAGTCGGGGGCCCACCGGGGAGCTGTTTTTT
TRBV5-1,once,TRBD1,TRBJ2-7,CASSLPQGNGVDEQYF,TGCGCCAGCAGCTTACCACAGGGGAATGGGGTAGACGAGCAGTACTTC
TRBV6-4,-,-,TRBJ1-5,CASKNRFGNQPQHF,TGTGCCAGCAAGAATCGGTTCGGCAATCAGCCCCAGCATTTT
TRBV7-3,-,TRBD1,TRBJ2-3,CASSAGQGPGTQYF,TGTGCCAGCAGCGCGGGACAGGGACCAGGTACGCAGTATTTT
TRBV30,-,TRBD1,TRBJ1-6,CALTGGPFTPLHF,TGTGCCTTGACAGGGGGTCCTTTTACACCCCTCCACTTT
TRBV18,-,-,TRBJ2-7,CASSPPGPGAQEQYF,TGTGCCAGCTCACCACCGGGCCCCGGGGCACAAGAGCAGTACTTC
TRBV5-5,-,TRBD1,TRBJ1-5,CASSLGTGLGQPQHF,TGTGCCAGCAGCTTAGGGACAGGGTTAGGTCAGCCCCAGCATTTT
TRBV5-1,once,-,TRBJ1-1,CASSFRDFNTEAFF,TGCGCCAGCAGCTTCCGGGATTTCAACACTGAAGCTTTCTTT
TRBV5-1,once,-,TRBJ2-5,CASSQLSQTGWETQYF,TGCGCCAGCAGCCAATTGTCACAAACAGGGTGGGAGACCCAGTACTTC
TRBV29-1,-,-,TRBJ1-4,CSATRAQGGDEKLFF,TGCAGCGCTACCCGAGCACAGGGAGGGGATGAAAAACTGTTTTTT
TRBV12-3/TRBV12-4,-,-,TRBJ2-7,CASSPDTYEQYF,TGTGCCAGCAGCCCGGACACCTACGAGCAGTACTTC
TRBV7-2,-,-,TRBJ1-6,CASSSQGLGSPLHF,TGTGCCAGCAGCTCCCAGGGGTTAGGTTCACCCCTCCACTTT
TRBV15,-,TRBD1,TRBJ1-3,CATSRDKGAFGNTIYF,TGTGCCACCAGCAGAGATAAGGGGGCATTTGGAAACACCATATATTTT
TRBV19,-,-,TRBJ1-3,CASSTPLSSGNTIYF,TGTGCCAGTAGCACACCCTTGTCCTCTGGAAACACCATATATTTT
TRBV28,-,-,TRBJ2-4,CAFAPGSLAKNIQYF,TGTGCCTTCGCGCCAGGGTCCCTAGCCAAAAACATTCAGTACTTC
TRBV12-3/TRBV12-4,-,-,TRBJ2-7,CASLGIDEQYF,TGTGCCAGCCTGGGTATCGACGAGCAGTACTTC
TRBV5-1,-,-,TRBJ1-1,CASSLVQVNTEAFF,TGCGCCAGCAGCTTGGTGCAGGTTAACACTGAAGCTTTCTTT
TRBV7-9,-,-,TRBJ2-3,CASSLPQDGTDTQYF,TGTGCCAGCAGCTTACCCCAGGACGGCACAGATACGCAGTATTTT
TRBV12-3/TRBV12-4,-,-,TRBJ1-5,CASSGQSYQPQHF,TGTGCCAGCAGTGGGCAGTCCTATCAGCCCCAGCATTTT
TRBV3-1/TRBV3-2,-,-,TRBJ1-3,CASSQESWDSGNTIYF,TGTGCCAGCAGCCAAGAATCATGGGACTCTGGAAACACCATATATTTT
TRBV5-1,-,TRBD1,TRBJ2-2,CASSLTGTGGSGELFF,TGCGCCAGCAGCTTAACCGGGACAGGGGGCTCCGGGGAGCTGTTTTTT
TRBV2,-,TRBD1,TRBJ1-6,CASLPGQNNSPLHF,TGTGCCAGCTTGCCGGGACAGAATAATTCACCCCTCCACTTT
TRBV6-5,-,-,TRBJ2-2,CASSYSNTGELFF,TGTGCCAGCAGTTACTCGAACACCGGGGAGCTGTTTTTT
TRBV6-5,once,-,TRBJ1-1,CASSYRGHNTEAFF,TGTGCCAGCAGTTACCGGGGACACAACACTGAAGCTTTCTTT
TRBV19,-,-,TRBJ2-7,CASSIDHRDVDGDEQYF,TGTGCCAGTAGTATAGATCACCGGGACGTGGATGGCGACGAGCAGTACTTC
TRBV5-1,-,TRBD2,TRBJ2-5,CASRERGETQYF,TGCGCCAGCAGGGAGCGGGGGGAGACCCAGTACTTC
TRBV6-5,-,-,TRBJ2-7,CASSYLKTSEQYF,TGTGCCAGCAGTTATTTGAAGACAAGTGAGCAGTACTTC
TRBV3-1/TRBV3-2,-,TRBD2,TRBJ2-1,CASSLQRGGLNEQFF,TGTGCCAGCAGCCTCCAGCGGGGGGGCCTCAATGAGCAGTTCTTC
TRBV19,-,TRBD2,TRBJ2-4,CASTGGAKNIQYF,TGTGCCAGTACGGGGGGTGCCAAAAACATTCAGTACTTC
TRBV18,-,TRBD1,TRBJ2-3,CASSPDRGFTDTQYF,TGTGCCAGCTCACCAGACAGGGGCTTCACAGATACGCAGTATTTT
TRBV5-1,few,TRBD1,TRBJ1-1,CASRPDDRGTEAFF,TGCGCCAGCAGGCCTGATGACAGGGGCACTGAAGCTTTCTTT
TRBV3-1/TRBV3-2,few,TRBD2,TRBJ2-5,CASSQSAGGFQETQYF,TGTGCCAGCAGCCAGTCAGCGGGGGGGTTCCAAGAGACCCAGTACTTC
TRBV4-3,-,TRBD1,TRBJ2-2,CASSPRPGQSPGELFF,TGCGCCAGCAGCCCCAGGCCGGGACAGTCCCCCGGGGAGCTGTTTTTT
TRBV6-2/TRBV6-3,few,TRBD1,TRBJ1-2,CASSQGGAGVNGYTF,TGTGCCAGCAGCCAGGGGGGCGCGGGAGTCAATGGCTACACCTTC
TRBV2,-,-,TRBJ1-2,CASRARSTNYGYTF,TGTGCCAGCAGGGCCAGGAGTACTAACTATGGCTACACCTTC
TRBV10-1,-,TRBD2,TRBJ2-3,CASSAALAGGPRDTQYF,TGCGCCAGCAGTGCCGCTCTAGCGGGGGGGCCCAGGGATACGCAGTATTTT
TRBV5-1,-,TRBD2,TRBJ2-1,CASSLVASGGATYNEQFF,TGCGCCAGCAGCTTGGTGGCTAGCGGGGGGGCCACCTACAATGAGCAGTTCTTC